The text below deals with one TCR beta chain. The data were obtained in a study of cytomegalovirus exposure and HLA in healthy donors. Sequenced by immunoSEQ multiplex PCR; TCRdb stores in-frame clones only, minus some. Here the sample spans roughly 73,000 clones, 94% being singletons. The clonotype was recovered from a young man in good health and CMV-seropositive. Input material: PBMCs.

CDR3 loop: CASSPWNTEAFF. The CDR3 DNA reads as TGTGCCAGCAGCCCGTGGAACACTGAAGCTTTCTTT. The chain recombines TRBV7-9 with TRBJ1-1, with D unresolved. V dropped 5 bases and J dropped 1 base, with 5 bases sitting between them. CDR1 is SEHNR, CDR2 FQNEAQ, per germline (reference sequence). This CDR3 spans 12 amino acids.